This T cell receptor (beta chain) was retrieved from a study of shared clonotypes between healthy human individuals. Study summary: CD4 naive and memory got three plates each, CD8 naive two, CD8 memory one. Broader study findings: A generally larger estimated richness was seen in naive subsets than in memory subsets. Having only a few donors restricted how much genetic and exposure-history diversity was captured.

A word on this clone: What it recognizes is unknown.

Each sorted subset replicate got 200 ng genomic DNA, tens of thousands of genomes. TCRdb keeps only in-frame clones here, not all; method: immunoSEQ multiplex PCR. The sample shows around 650,000 clones, roughly 95% of them seen only once. V dropped 0 bases and J dropped 8; count of bases not matched to a gene: 4. Germline V gene data show CDR1 as SGHVS and CDR2 as FQNEAQ. The CDR3 has 15 residues. Naive CD8 cells lacked CD45RO and underwent positive selection for CCR7, leaving out terminally differentiated effector memory CD45RA+ cells. The sequence was collected from a woman under 40 in good health. The sequenced sample was naive CD8+ T cells sorted from blood. This chain links TRBV7-8 with TRBJ1-4; 9 bases align to TRBD1. The CDR3 spells CASSLAGQGQEKLFF. In DNA form, the CDR3 reads TGTGCCAGCAGCTTAGCAGGACAGGGGCAAGAAAAACTGTTTTTT.